This T cell receptor (beta chain) stems from a study of blood T cell repertoires in COVID-19. In the study overall: Collection of acute and convalescent COVID-19 samples took place in the United States, Italy and Spain. PBMCs, B-cell-depleted T cells, or T cells were the source of the cDNA or gDNA that made up the material.

Authors' processing steps: From reference gene primer amplification, estimates of nucleated cell counts were derived. The assay was immunoSEQ multiplex PCR, and TCRdb's table has in-frame clones only and misses some. V, J and clone size derive from that table, while D and trimming were established from the DNA sequence. The table has 150,000 to 200,000 clones, approximately 77% seen once. Points on this clone: The same CDR3 can be traced to other DNA sequences in this sample.

Germline CDR1 is SGHNT and CDR2 is YYREEE (reference sequence). There are 13 residues in the CDR3. Between the trimmed V and J ends, which lost 0 bases and 3 bases, there was a span of 7 bases. The specimen sequenced was peripheral blood. This chain uses TRBV5-4 with TRBJ2-7, with D perhaps matching TRBD2 (5 bases). This TCR came from a woman older than 75 with active or convalescent COVID-19. The DNA for the CDR3 is TGTGCCAGCAGCTTGGACAGCGGCTACGAGCAGTACTTC. Its translation: CASSLDSGYEQYF.